The T cell receptor (beta chain) described here comes from a study of cytomegalovirus exposure and HLA in healthy donors. Study-level findings and limits: In an earlier analysis, in fewer than 700 donors, most V segments appeared productive either ~90% or ~30% of the time.

The CDR3 is 13 amino acids. Germline trimming cut 0 bases from V and 7 bases from J; bases unmatched to any gene: 3. Germline V gene sequence: CDR1 SGHRS, CDR2 YFSETQ. Primers included in the PCR were 60 Vbeta and 13 Jbeta primers. The data were produced by immunoSEQ multiplex PCR, yet TCRdb's version contains in-frame clones alone and is incomplete. The profile covers 200,000 to 300,000 clones, with approximately 84% appearing a single time and 0.2% to 0.25% taken by the ten largest. Remarks on this clone: The antigen is not known.

The J gene is TRBJ1-2, the V gene TRBV5-1; 7 positions agree with TRBD1. The receptor was derived from a girl aged 2-10 years in good health and CMV-seronegative. The specimen was PBMCs. CDR3 sequence (DNA): TGCGCCAGCAGCTTGGGGCCAGGGGGTGGCTACACCTTC. It is translated as CASSLGPGGGYTF.